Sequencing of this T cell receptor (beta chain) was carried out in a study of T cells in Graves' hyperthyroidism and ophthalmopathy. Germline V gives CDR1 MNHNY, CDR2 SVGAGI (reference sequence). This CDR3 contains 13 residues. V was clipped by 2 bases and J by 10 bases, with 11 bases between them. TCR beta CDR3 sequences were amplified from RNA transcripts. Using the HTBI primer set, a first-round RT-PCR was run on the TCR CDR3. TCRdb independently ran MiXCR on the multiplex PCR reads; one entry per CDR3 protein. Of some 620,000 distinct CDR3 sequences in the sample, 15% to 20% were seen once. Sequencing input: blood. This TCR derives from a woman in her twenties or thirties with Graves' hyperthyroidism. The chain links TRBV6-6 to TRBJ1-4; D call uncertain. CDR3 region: CASSYPNVGKLFF. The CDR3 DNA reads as TGTGCCAGCAGTTACCCCAACGTCGGAAAACTGTTTTTT.